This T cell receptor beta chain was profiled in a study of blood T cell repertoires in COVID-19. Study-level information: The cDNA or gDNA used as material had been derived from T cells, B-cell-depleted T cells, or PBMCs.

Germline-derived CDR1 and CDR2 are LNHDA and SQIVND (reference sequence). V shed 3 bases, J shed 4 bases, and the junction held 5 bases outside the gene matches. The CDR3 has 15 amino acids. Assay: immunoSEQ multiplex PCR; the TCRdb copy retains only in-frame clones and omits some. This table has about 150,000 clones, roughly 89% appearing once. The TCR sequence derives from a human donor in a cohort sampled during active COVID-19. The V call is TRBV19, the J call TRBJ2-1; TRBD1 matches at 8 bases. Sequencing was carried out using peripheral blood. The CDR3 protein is CASSIGQGLYNEQFF. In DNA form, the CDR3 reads TGTGCCAGTAGTATCGGACAGGGCCTATACAATGAGCAGTTCTTC.